These T cell receptor beta chains were read from a single sample in a study of technical replicates of blood from four donors. TCRdb's table, derived via immunoSEQ multiplex PCR, lists solely in-frame clones and lacks some. The table includes tens of thousands of clones, 85% to 95% detected once. What was sequenced was T cells isolated from PBMCs. These receptors were collected from a human donor in good health. CDR3s include the opening cysteine and the closing phenylalanine or tryptophan. The order of the fields is CDR3 protein, CDR3 DNA, J gene, D gene, clone size, CDR3 length, V gene. A D gene is named only where the DNA matches it firmly. Clone size is stated in some rows and not others, as once, few, many or a class when expanded.

cdr3_aa: CASSQDLAGGAYEQYF; cdr3_nt: TGCGCCAGCAGCCAAGATTTGGCAGGGGGAGCATACGAGCAGTACTTC; j_call: TRBJ2-7; d_call: TRBD1; clone_size: -; cdr3_length: 16; v_call: TRBV4-3
cdr3_aa: CASNPAGGRQPQHF; cdr3_nt: TGTGCCAGCAATCCGGCAGGGGGTCGTCAGCCCCAGCATTTT; j_call: TRBJ1-5; d_call: TRBD1; clone_size: few; cdr3_length: 14; v_call: TRBV28
cdr3_aa: CASRFPSGRGREQYF; cdr3_nt: TGTGCCAGCAGATTTCCTAGCGGGAGAGGGAGGGAGCAGTACTTC; j_call: TRBJ2-7; d_call: TRBD2; clone_size: once; cdr3_length: 15; v_call: TRBV6-5
cdr3_aa: CASRPDREVTEQYF; cdr3_nt: TGTGCCAGCAGACCCGACAGGGAGGTAACCGAGCAGTACTTC; j_call: TRBJ2-7; d_call: -; clone_size: -; cdr3_length: 14; v_call: TRBV6-5
cdr3_aa: CASRRRDEQYF; cdr3_nt: TGTGCCAGCAGGAGGAGGGACGAGCAGTACTTC; j_call: TRBJ2-7; d_call: -; clone_size: few; cdr3_length: 11; v_call: TRBV6-6
cdr3_aa: CASNGGGIYEQYF; cdr3_nt: TGTGCCAGCAACGGCGGGGGCATCTACGAGCAGTACTTC; j_call: TRBJ2-7; d_call: -; clone_size: -; cdr3_length: 13; v_call: TRBV6-1
cdr3_aa: CASSYGLGYYEQYF; cdr3_nt: TGTGCCAGCAGTTATGGTCTAGGTTACTACGAGCAGTACTTC; j_call: TRBJ2-7; d_call: -; clone_size: -; cdr3_length: 14; v_call: TRBV6-5
cdr3_aa: CASSLFPTSGSLDEQFF; cdr3_nt: TGTGCCAGCAGCTTGTTCCCTACTAGCGGGAGTTTGGATGAGCAGTTCTTC; j_call: TRBJ2-1; d_call: TRBD2; clone_size: once; cdr3_length: 17; v_call: TRBV7-9
cdr3_aa: CASSTPRGASTDTQYF; cdr3_nt: TGTGCCAGTAGTACCCCCCGAGGTGCTAGCACAGATACGCAGTATTTT; j_call: TRBJ2-3; d_call: -; clone_size: -; cdr3_length: 16; v_call: TRBV19
cdr3_aa: CASSPQLWGVPYNEQFF; cdr3_nt: TGTGCCAGCAGCCCCCAGCTGTGGGGAGTTCCCTACAATGAGCAGTTCTTC; j_call: TRBJ2-1; d_call: -; clone_size: -; cdr3_length: 17; v_call: TRBV7-2
cdr3_aa: CASSQVEAGGDEQFF; cdr3_nt: TGCGCCAGCAGCCAAGTGGAAGCGGGAGGGGATGAGCAGTTCTTC; j_call: TRBJ2-1; d_call: TRBD2; clone_size: -; cdr3_length: 15; v_call: TRBV4-1
cdr3_aa: CASSLTRNTGELFF; cdr3_nt: TGTGCCAGCAGCTTAACAAGGAACACCGGGGAGCTGTTTTTT; j_call: TRBJ2-2; d_call: -; clone_size: -; cdr3_length: 14; v_call: TRBV2
cdr3_aa: CASSWSTGGAYHEQYF; cdr3_nt: TGTGCCAGCAGCTGGAGTACGGGGGGCGCTTACCACGAGCAGTACTTC; j_call: TRBJ2-7; d_call: -; clone_size: -; cdr3_length: 16; v_call: TRBV5-6
cdr3_aa: CASRPLQGSGNQPQHF; cdr3_nt: TGTGCCAGCAGACCTTTACAGGGCAGTGGCAATCAGCCCCAGCATTTT; j_call: TRBJ1-5; d_call: -; clone_size: -; cdr3_length: 16; v_call: TRBV28
cdr3_aa: CASKSSGRYQPQHF; cdr3_nt: TGTGCCAGCAAATCTTCGGGGAGATATCAGCCCCAGCATTTT; j_call: TRBJ1-5; d_call: -; clone_size: -; cdr3_length: 14; v_call: TRBV27
cdr3_aa: CASSLPLAGGQDTQYF; cdr3_nt: TGTGCCAGCAGTTTACCACTAGCGGGAGGCCAGGATACGCAGTATTTT; j_call: TRBJ2-3; d_call: TRBD2; clone_size: -; cdr3_length: 16; v_call: TRBV28
cdr3_aa: CAWNKGGVELFF; cdr3_nt: TGTGCCTGGAACAAAGGGGGTGTAGAACTGTTTTTT; j_call: TRBJ1-4; d_call: -; clone_size: -; cdr3_length: 12; v_call: TRBV30
cdr3_aa: CASSLGQYNEQFF; cdr3_nt: TGTGCCAGCAGCTTAGGACAGTACAATGAGCAGTTCTTC; j_call: TRBJ2-1; d_call: -; clone_size: -; cdr3_length: 13; v_call: TRBV7-9
cdr3_aa: CASSFDRAYEQYF; cdr3_nt: TGTGCCAGCAGCTTCGACAGGGCCTACGAGCAGTACTTC; j_call: TRBJ2-7; d_call: TRBD1; clone_size: once; cdr3_length: 13; v_call: TRBV7-2
cdr3_aa: CAWSVGTHVNEKLFF; cdr3_nt: TGTGCCTGGAGTGTGGGGACACATGTTAATGAAAAACTGTTTTTT; j_call: TRBJ1-4; d_call: -; clone_size: -; cdr3_length: 15; v_call: TRBV30
cdr3_aa: CASSIGQRNQPQHF; cdr3_nt: TGTGCCAGTAGTATAGGGCAGAGGAATCAGCCCCAGCATTTT; j_call: TRBJ1-5; d_call: -; clone_size: -; cdr3_length: 14; v_call: TRBV19
cdr3_aa: CASSYGGGELFF; cdr3_nt: TGTGCCAGCAGTTACGGCGGCGGGGAGCTGTTTTTT; j_call: TRBJ2-2; d_call: -; clone_size: -; cdr3_length: 12; v_call: TRBV6-5
cdr3_aa: CASSLEVEGAEGYTF; cdr3_nt: TGCGCCAGCAGCTTGGAAGTGGAGGGAGCAGAGGGCTACACCTTC; j_call: TRBJ1-2; d_call: -; clone_size: -; cdr3_length: 15; v_call: TRBV5-1
cdr3_aa: CASSYSRTVTEQYF; cdr3_nt: TGTGCCAGCAGTTACTCTCGGACAGTAACCGAGCAGTACTTC; j_call: TRBJ2-7; d_call: -; clone_size: -; cdr3_length: 14; v_call: TRBV6-5
cdr3_aa: CASSPSLTVADTIYF; cdr3_nt: TGTGCCAGCTCCCCCTCCTTGACAGTCGCAGACACCATATATTTT; j_call: TRBJ1-3; d_call: -; clone_size: -; cdr3_length: 15; v_call: TRBV18
cdr3_aa: CASTTQGGGYTF; cdr3_nt: TGTGCCAGCACCACCCAAGGGGGAGGCTACACCTTC; j_call: TRBJ1-2; d_call: -; clone_size: -; cdr3_length: 12; v_call: TRBV6-6
cdr3_aa: CASSLRTSTDTQYF; cdr3_nt: TGTGCCAGCAGTTTAAGAACTAGCACAGATACGCAGTATTTT; j_call: TRBJ2-3; d_call: -; clone_size: -; cdr3_length: 14; v_call: TRBV27
cdr3_aa: CASSPGGGAGNTIYF; cdr3_nt: TGTGCCAGCAGCCCGGGGGGAGGGGCTGGAAACACCATATATTTT; j_call: TRBJ1-3; d_call: -; clone_size: -; cdr3_length: 15; v_call: TRBV7-6
cdr3_aa: CASSYDKYTEAFF; cdr3_nt: TGTGCCAGCAGTTACGACAAGTACACTGAAGCTTTCTTT; j_call: TRBJ1-1; d_call: -; clone_size: -; cdr3_length: 13; v_call: TRBV6-6
cdr3_aa: CASSNPLAGTYEQYF; cdr3_nt: TGTGCCAGCAGTAATCCCTTGGCAGGAACCTACGAGCAGTACTTC; j_call: TRBJ2-7; d_call: -; clone_size: once; cdr3_length: 15; v_call: TRBV6-6
cdr3_aa: CSVGSLKRETDTQYF; cdr3_nt: TGCAGCGTTGGATCTCTAAAGCGGGAGACAGATACGCAGTATTTT; j_call: TRBJ2-3; d_call: TRBD2; clone_size: once; cdr3_length: 15; v_call: TRBV29-1
cdr3_aa: CASSYRDNQPQHF; cdr3_nt: TGTGCCAGCAGTTACCGCGATAATCAGCCCCAGCATTTT; j_call: TRBJ1-5; d_call: -; clone_size: -; cdr3_length: 13; v_call: TRBV6-5
cdr3_aa: CASSGLPYEQYF; cdr3_nt: TGTGCCAGCAGTGGCTTACCCTACGAGCAGTACTTC; j_call: TRBJ2-7; d_call: -; clone_size: -; cdr3_length: 12; v_call: TRBV7-2
cdr3_aa: CASSGQGANVLTF; cdr3_nt: TGTGCCAGCAGTGGGCAGGGAGCCAACGTCCTGACTTTC; j_call: TRBJ2-6; d_call: -; clone_size: -; cdr3_length: 13; v_call: TRBV6-1
cdr3_aa: CASSLPYLEGAFF; cdr3_nt: TGTGCCAGCAGCCTACCCTACCTCGAGGGAGCTTTCTTT; j_call: TRBJ1-1; d_call: -; clone_size: -; cdr3_length: 13; v_call: TRBV5-5
cdr3_aa: CASSLTGYEQYF; cdr3_nt: TGCGCCAGCAGCTTAACAGGCTACGAGCAGTACTTC; j_call: TRBJ2-7; d_call: -; clone_size: -; cdr3_length: 12; v_call: TRBV5-1
cdr3_aa: CASNSPREQYF; cdr3_nt: TGTGCCAGCAATAGCCCTCGGGAGCAGTACTTC; j_call: TRBJ2-7; d_call: -; clone_size: -; cdr3_length: 11; v_call: TRBV5-6
cdr3_aa: CASSEWTGGETQYF; cdr3_nt: TGCGCCAGCAGTGAATGGACAGGGGGAGAGACCCAGTACTTC; j_call: TRBJ2-5; d_call: TRBD1; clone_size: -; cdr3_length: 14; v_call: TRBV10-1
cdr3_aa: CASSSGLADTYF; cdr3_nt: TGTGCCAGCAGCTCAGGACTAGCGGATACGTACTTC; j_call: TRBJ2-7; d_call: TRBD2; clone_size: -; cdr3_length: 12; v_call: TRBV5-6
cdr3_aa: CASTDSGSSGNTIYF; cdr3_nt: TGCGCCAGCACTGACAGTGGATCCTCTGGAAACACCATATATTTT; j_call: TRBJ1-3; d_call: -; clone_size: -; cdr3_length: 15; v_call: TRBV5-1
cdr3_aa: CASTRDSREQFF; cdr3_nt: TGTGCCAGCACCCGGGACAGCCGTGAGCAGTTCTTC; j_call: TRBJ2-1; d_call: TRBD1; clone_size: -; cdr3_length: 12; v_call: TRBV7-2
cdr3_aa: CASSEPLAGDNEQFF; cdr3_nt: TGTGCCAGCAGTGAACCTCTAGCGGGAGACAATGAGCAGTTCTTC; j_call: TRBJ2-1; d_call: TRBD2; clone_size: -; cdr3_length: 15; v_call: TRBV2
cdr3_aa: CASSNTSTGLYEQYF; cdr3_nt: TGTGCCAGCAGTAATACCTCGACAGGATTGTACGAGCAGTACTTC; j_call: TRBJ2-7; d_call: -; clone_size: -; cdr3_length: 15; v_call: TRBV27